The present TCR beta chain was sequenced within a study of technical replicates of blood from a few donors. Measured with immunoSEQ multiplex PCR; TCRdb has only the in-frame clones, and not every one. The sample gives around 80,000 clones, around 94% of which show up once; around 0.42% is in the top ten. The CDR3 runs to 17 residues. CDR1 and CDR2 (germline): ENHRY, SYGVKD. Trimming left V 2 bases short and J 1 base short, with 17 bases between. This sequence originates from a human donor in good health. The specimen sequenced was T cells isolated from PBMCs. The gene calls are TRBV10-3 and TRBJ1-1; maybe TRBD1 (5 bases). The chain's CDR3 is CAISEGWRRQPNTEAFF. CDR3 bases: TGTGCCATCAGTGAGGGTTGGAGACGACAGCCGAACACTGAAGCTTTCTTT.